These 19 T cell receptor beta chains were all obtained from the same sample, sequenced in a study of shared clonotypes between healthy human individuals. Some clones are missing from TCRdb's copy, which holds only in-frame ones; the method was immunoSEQ multiplex PCR. The table records about 580,000 clones, roughly 98% of them present only once. Terminally differentiated effector memory CD45RA+ cells were excluded from the naive CD8 cells, which were CD45RO-negative and positively selected for CCR7. Source material: naive CD8+ T cells sorted from blood. These receptor sequences come from a man under 40 in good health.

The CDR3 nucleotides are TGTGCCAGCAGTTTATCGGGCCCAAGCTCCTACAATGAGCAGTTCTTC. This sequence encodes CASSLSGPSSYNEQFF. This chain joins TRBV28 and TRBJ2-1; D uncertain. The length of the CDR3 is 16 residues. The germline V gene encodes CDR1 MDHEN and CDR2 SYDVKM. The V end lost 1 base, the J end lost 0 bases, and 10 bases lay between the germline ends.

This clone was seen just once. This chain joins TRBV5-4 and TRBJ2-2; TRBD2 matches at 11 bases. The germline V gene encodes CDR1 SGHNT and CDR2 YYREEE (reference sequence). This CDR3 region has 16 residues. With 4 bases clipped from V and 7 bases from J, the junction kept 9 bases outside the gene matches. Here the CDR3 DNA reads TGTGCCAGCAGCATAGCGGGAGGGCTAGTTTTCGGGGAGCTGTTTTTT. Protein: CASSIAGGLVFGELFF.

This chain connects TRBV10-1 to TRBJ2-3; 8 positions agree with TRBD2. This CDR3 has 16 residues. Germline-derived CDR1 and CDR2 are WNHNN and SYGVQD (reference sequence). V lost 0 bases and J lost 0; bases outside the gene matches: 2. CDR3 sequence reads: CASSESAGGSTDTQYF. In DNA, the CDR3 is TGCGCCAGCAGTGAGTCGGCGGGGGGAAGCACAGATACGCAGTATTTT.

The rearrangement uses TRBV27 and TRBJ2-7; 9 bases map to TRBD2. This CDR3 has 15 residues. Germline loops: CDR1 MNHEY, CDR2 SMNVEV (reference sequence). J lost 4 bases, V lost 5 bases, and 9 bases had no gene match. CDR3 sequence (DNA): TGTGCCAGCAGTGTAGTTGCGGGAGGGCGGTACGAGCAGTACTTC. Protein sequence: CASSVVAGGRYEQYF.

The V and J genes are TRBV4-3 and TRBJ2-7, with 7 bases aligning to TRBD2. The J segment lost 6 bases and the V segment lost 3 bases, leaving 11 bases of the junction unmatched. The CDR3 loop spans 15 amino acids. CDR1 and CDR2 from the germline V gene are LGHNA and YSLEER. In DNA form, the CDR3 reads TGCGCCAGCAGCCATGAGGCAGGCGGGAGTTCCGAGCAGTACTTC. It is translated as CASSHEAGGSSEQYF.

V and J are TRBV6-5 and TRBJ2-1; TRBD2 matches at 8 bases. The trim removed 0 bases at V and 8 bases at J, leaving 9 bases unmatched. CDR1 and CDR2 from the germline V gene are MNHEY and SVGAGI. The CDR3 loop spans 16 amino acids. CDR3 bases: TGTGCCAGCAGTTACTCGAGGTCTAGCGGGTCTTATGAGCAGTTCTTC. Translating gives CASSYSRSSGSYEQFF.

The chain has TRBV2 and TRBJ2-1; D perhaps matches TRBD2 (5 bases). The CDR3 contains 12 residues. The ends were cut back, 6 bases at V and 8 bases at J, with 11 bases in the middle. The V gene's germline CDR1 is SNHLY and CDR2 FYNNEI. CDR3 amino acids: CASSAQEDEQFF. The CDR3 bases are TGTGCCAGCAGCGCCCAGGAGGATGAGCAGTTCTTC. The whole variable domain, filled in from reference TRBV2 and TRBJ2-1, reads EPEVTQTPSHQVTQMGQEVILRCVPISNHLYFYWYRQILGQKVEFLVSFYNNEISEKSEIFDDQFSVERPDGSNFTLKIRSTKLEDSAMYFCASSAQEDEQFFGPGTRLTVL.

This chain links TRBV10-2 with TRBJ2-7; D is unresolved. Germline V gene lookup returns CDR1 WSHSY and CDR2 SAAADI. The CDR3 is made up of 11 amino acids. V gave up 2 bases and J gave up 6 bases, with 5 bases separating them. The CDR3 nucleotides are TGCGCCAGCAGTGAGCTAGTCGAGCAGTACTTC. This codes for CASSELVEQYF.

Written as DNA, the CDR3 is TGTGCCAGCAGCTTAGAAACGGCGGGGTCCTACAATGAGCAGTTCTTC. This translates into CASSLETAGSYNEQFF. The J gene is TRBJ2-1, the V gene TRBV7-2; TRBD2 is a possible D gene (6 bases). The V and J ends lost 1 base and 1 base respectively, with 11 bases between them. From germline, CDR1 is SGHTA and CDR2 FQGNSA. This CDR3 comprises 16 residues.

The chain is built from TRBV9 and TRBJ2-3, with 7 positions matching TRBD1. Germline V lookup: CDR1 SGDLS, CDR2 YYNGEE. V shed 3 bases, J shed 6 bases, and the junction held 10 bases outside the gene matches. The length of the CDR3 is 15 residues. CDR3: CASSAQGTAGDTQYF. The CDR3 DNA is TGTGCCAGCAGCGCACAGGGGACCGCCGGGGATACGCAGTATTTT.

The gene calls are TRBV5-4 and TRBJ2-7; 10 nucleotides align to TRBD1. The junction had 10 bases not matched to a gene; V was cut back by 8 bases and J by 5 bases. The CDR3 extends over 14 amino acids. Germline CDR1 and CDR2: SGHNT and YYREEE (reference sequence). The CDR3 DNA is TGTGCCAGTAGGACTTTGGACAGGGGGGACGAGCAGTACTTC. Protein product: CASRTLDRGDEQYF.

The rearrangement uses TRBV5-6 and TRBJ2-3; D is unclear. Trimming removed 4 bases from V and 2 bases from J, with 20 bases in between. The CDR3 runs 17 residues. Looked up from germline, CDR1 is SGHDT and CDR2 is YYEEEE. The CDR3 DNA sequence: TGTGCCAGCAGCCTGTGGGTTTGGGGATTAACCACAGATACGCAGTATTTT. Its protein is CASSLWVWGLTTDTQYF.

This clone was counted a single time. The rearrangement links TRBV11-2 to TRBJ2-1, with a tentative D call TRBD2 (5 bases). The germline gives CDR1 SGHAT, CDR2 FQNNGV. The CDR3 is 14 amino acids. The V gene lost 6 bases and the J gene lost 4 bases, with 13 bases spanning the gap. The CDR3 here is CASRGSSLYNEQFF. CDR3 nucleotides: TGTGCCAGCAGAGGGTCTAGCCTGTACAATGAGCAGTTCTTC.

The gene calls are TRBV5-1 and TRBJ1-1; D remains unclear. Trimming cost V 7 bases and J 4 bases, with 14 bases left between them. CDR3 length equals 13 residues. Germline V gene sequence: CDR1 SGHRS, CDR2 YFSETQ. The CDR3: CASRGDSGTEAFF. The CDR3 DNA follows: TGCGCCAGCCGCGGGGATAGTGGCACTGAAGCTTTCTTT.

CDR3 sequence: CASSLGQNLYGYTF. In nucleotides, the CDR3 is TGTGCCAGCAGCTTAGGACAGAACCTCTATGGCTACACCTTC. The chain couples TRBV7-9 to TRBJ1-2; the D gene is possibly TRBD1 (5 bases). With 1 base removed from V and 4 bases from J, the gap between germline ends came to 10 bases. Germline V gene lookup returns CDR1 SEHNR and CDR2 FQNEAQ (reference sequence). The CDR3 runs 14 residues.

This clone was observed a single time. The CDR3 nucleotides are TGTGCCAGCAGCTCCCCAAGCCGGGAGTTTTCGACCTACGAGCAGTACTTC. This codes for CASSSPSREFSTYEQYF. J is TRBJ2-7 and V is TRBV7-9; the D gene is possibly TRBD2 (6 bases). The CDR3 length is 17 residues. V dropped 4 bases and J dropped 2 bases, with 21 bases sitting between them. Germline loops: CDR1 SEHNR, CDR2 FQNEAQ (reference sequence).

This rearrangement joins TRBV21-1 to TRBJ1-5. TRBV21-1 is a listed pseudogene. The CDR3 loop spans 15 amino acids. CDR3 residues: CASVPRDPANQPQHF. The CDR3 DNA reads as TGTGCCAGCGTTCCCCGGGATCCCGCCAATCAGCCCCAGCATTTT.

V gene TRBV18 combines with J gene TRBJ2-3, with 10 bases matching TRBD2. Per the germline V gene, CDR1 is KGHSH and CDR2 is LQKENI. CDR3 length: 14 amino acids. J gave up 6 bases and V 2 bases, and 2 bases lay outside the gene matches. CDR3 residues: CASSPETSGDTQYF. CDR3 DNA sequence: TGTGCCAGCTCACCAGAGACTAGCGGGGATACGCAGTATTTT.

Notes on this clone: At one of its ends the junction is not consistent with the germline gene, which may arise from a read error. The rearrangement uses TRBV9 and TRBJ1-2; the D gene is possibly TRBD1 (5 bases). This CDR3 is built from 13 residues. Looked up from germline, CDR1 is SGDLS and CDR2 is YYNGEE. Written as DNA, the CDR3 is TGTGCCAGCAGCGCCCGACAGAACTCTGGCTACACCTTC. Translation: CASSARQNSGYTF.